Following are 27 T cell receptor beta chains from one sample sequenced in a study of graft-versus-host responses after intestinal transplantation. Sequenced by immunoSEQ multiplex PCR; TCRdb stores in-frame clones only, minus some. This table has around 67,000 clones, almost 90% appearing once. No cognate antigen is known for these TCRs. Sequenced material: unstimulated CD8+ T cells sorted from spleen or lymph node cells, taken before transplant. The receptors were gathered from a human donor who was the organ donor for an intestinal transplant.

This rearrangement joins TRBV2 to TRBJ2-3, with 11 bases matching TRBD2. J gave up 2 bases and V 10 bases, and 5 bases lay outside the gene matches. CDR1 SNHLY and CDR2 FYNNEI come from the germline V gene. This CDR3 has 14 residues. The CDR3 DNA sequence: TGTGCCAACAGACTAGCGGGATACACAGATACGCAGTATTTT. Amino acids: CANRLAGYTDTQYF.

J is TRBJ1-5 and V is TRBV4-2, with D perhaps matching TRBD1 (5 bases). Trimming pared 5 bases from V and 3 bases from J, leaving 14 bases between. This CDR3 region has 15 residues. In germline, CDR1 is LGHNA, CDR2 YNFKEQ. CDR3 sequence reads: CASSWGSGNNQPQHF. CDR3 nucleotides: TGTGCCAGCAGCTGGGGGAGCGGGAACAATCAGCCCCAGCATTTT.

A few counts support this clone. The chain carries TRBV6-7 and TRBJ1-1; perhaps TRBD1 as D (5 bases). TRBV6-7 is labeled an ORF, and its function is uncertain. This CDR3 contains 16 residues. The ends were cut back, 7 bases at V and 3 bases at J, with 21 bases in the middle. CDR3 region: CASKLLRGGEDTEAFF. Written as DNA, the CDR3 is TGTGCCAGCAAACTTCTTCGCGGAGGGGAGGACACTGAAGCTTTCTTT.

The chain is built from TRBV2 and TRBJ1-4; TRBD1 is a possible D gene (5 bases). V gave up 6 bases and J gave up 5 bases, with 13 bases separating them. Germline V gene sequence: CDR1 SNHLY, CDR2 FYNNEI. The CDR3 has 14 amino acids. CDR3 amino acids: CASSSRVVNEKLFF. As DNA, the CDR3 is TGTGCCAGCAGCAGCAGGGTAGTAAATGAAAAACTGTTTTTT.

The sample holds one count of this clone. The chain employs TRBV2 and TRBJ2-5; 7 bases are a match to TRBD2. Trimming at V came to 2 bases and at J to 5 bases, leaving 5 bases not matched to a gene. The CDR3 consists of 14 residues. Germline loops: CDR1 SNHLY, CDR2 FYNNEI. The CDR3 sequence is CASSEYSGGETQYF. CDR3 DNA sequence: TGTGCCAGCAGTGAATATTCCGGGGGGGAGACCCAGTACTTC.

CDR3 coding DNA: TGTGCCAGCAGTGAAAGCAGGGGATCGTCAGCTAATTCACCCCTCCACTTT. As protein: CASSESRGSSANSPLHF. J is TRBJ1-6 and V is TRBV2; possibly TRBD1 for D (6 bases). The germline V gene encodes CDR1 SNHLY and CDR2 FYNNEI. Trimming cost V 2 bases and J 6 bases, with 17 bases left between them. The CDR3 runs to 17 residues. Complete variable domain (other parts from reference TRBV2 and TRBJ1-6): EPEVTQTPSHQVTQMGQEVILRCVPISNHLYFYWYRQILGQKVEFLVSFYNNEISEKSEIFDDQFSVERPDGSNFTLKIRSTKLEDSAMYFCASSESRGSSANSPLHFGNGTRLTVT.

The CDR3 DNA reads TGTGCCAGCAGCTTCGAGACTAGCGGGGGAAACACAGATACGCAGTATTTT. This translates into CASSFETSGGNTDTQYF. This chain uses TRBV7-6 with TRBJ2-3; 12 bases line up with TRBD2. The CDR3 has 17 amino acids. CDR1 is SGHVS and CDR2 is FNYEAQ in the germline V gene. Germline trimming cut 3 bases from V and 2 bases from J; bases unmatched to any gene: 6.

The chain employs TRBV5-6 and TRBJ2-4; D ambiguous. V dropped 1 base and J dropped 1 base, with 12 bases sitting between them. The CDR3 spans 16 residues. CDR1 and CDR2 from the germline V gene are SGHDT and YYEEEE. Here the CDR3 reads CASSLRQALAKNIQYF. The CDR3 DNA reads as TGTGCCAGCAGCTTGAGACAAGCCTTGGCCAAAAACATTCAGTACTTC.

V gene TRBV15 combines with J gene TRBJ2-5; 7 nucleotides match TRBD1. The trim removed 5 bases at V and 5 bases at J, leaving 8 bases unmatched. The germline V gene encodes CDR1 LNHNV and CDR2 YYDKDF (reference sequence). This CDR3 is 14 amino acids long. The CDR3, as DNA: TGTGCCACCAGCGGAAGACAGGGTGACGAGACCCAGTACTTC. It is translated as CATSGRQGDETQYF.

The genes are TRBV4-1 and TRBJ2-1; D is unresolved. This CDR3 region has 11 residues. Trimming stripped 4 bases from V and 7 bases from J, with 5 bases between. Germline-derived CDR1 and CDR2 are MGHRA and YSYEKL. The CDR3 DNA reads TGCGCCAGCAGCCTCGGGAATGAGCAGTTCTTC. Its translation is CASSLGNEQFF.

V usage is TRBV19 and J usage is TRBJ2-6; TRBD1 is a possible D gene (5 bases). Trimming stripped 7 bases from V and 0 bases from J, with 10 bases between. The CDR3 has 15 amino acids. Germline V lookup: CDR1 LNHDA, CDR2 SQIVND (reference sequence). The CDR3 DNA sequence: TGTGCCAGTAATCTACAGGCCTCTGGGGCCAACGTCCTGACTTTC. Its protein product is CASNLQASGANVLTF. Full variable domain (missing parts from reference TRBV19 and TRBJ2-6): DGGITQSPKYLFRKEGQNVTLSCEQNLNHDAMYWYRQDPGQGLRLIYYSQIVNDFQKGDIAEGYSVSREKKESFPLTVTSAQKNPTAFYLCASNLQASGANVLTFGAGSRLTVL.

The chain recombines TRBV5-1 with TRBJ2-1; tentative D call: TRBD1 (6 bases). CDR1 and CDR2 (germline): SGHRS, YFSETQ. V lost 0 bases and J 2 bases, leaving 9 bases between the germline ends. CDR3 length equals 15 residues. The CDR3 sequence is CASSLEQGAYNEQFF. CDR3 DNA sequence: TGCGCCAGCAGCTTGGAACAGGGCGCCTACAATGAGCAGTTCTTC.

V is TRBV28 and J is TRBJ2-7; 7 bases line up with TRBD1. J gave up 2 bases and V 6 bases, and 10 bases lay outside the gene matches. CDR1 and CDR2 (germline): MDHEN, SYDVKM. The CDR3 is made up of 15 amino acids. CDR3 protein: CASSPDRAGPYEQYV. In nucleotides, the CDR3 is TGTGCCAGCAGCCCTGACAGGGCGGGTCCCTACGAGCAGTACGTC.

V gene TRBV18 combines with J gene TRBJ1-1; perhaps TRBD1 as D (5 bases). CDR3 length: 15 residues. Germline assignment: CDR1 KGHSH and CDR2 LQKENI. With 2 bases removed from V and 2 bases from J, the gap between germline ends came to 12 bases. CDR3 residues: CASSPSGTYNTEAFF. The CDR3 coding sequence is TGTGCCAGCTCACCAAGCGGGACGTACAACACTGAAGCTTTCTTT.

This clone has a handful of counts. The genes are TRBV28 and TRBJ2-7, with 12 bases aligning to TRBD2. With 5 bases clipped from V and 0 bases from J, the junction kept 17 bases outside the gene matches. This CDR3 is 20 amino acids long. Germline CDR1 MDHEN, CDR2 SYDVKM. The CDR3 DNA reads TGTGCCAGCAGTGCCCCCGGGACTAGCGGGCCCTACGACAACTCCTACGAGCAGTACGTC. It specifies CASSAPGTSGPYDNSYEQYV.

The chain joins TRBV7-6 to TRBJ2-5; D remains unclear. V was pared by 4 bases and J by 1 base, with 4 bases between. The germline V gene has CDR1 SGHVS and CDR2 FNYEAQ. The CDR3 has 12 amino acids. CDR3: CASSYTQETQYF. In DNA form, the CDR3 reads TGTGCCAGCAGCTACACCCAAGAGACCCAGTACTTC.

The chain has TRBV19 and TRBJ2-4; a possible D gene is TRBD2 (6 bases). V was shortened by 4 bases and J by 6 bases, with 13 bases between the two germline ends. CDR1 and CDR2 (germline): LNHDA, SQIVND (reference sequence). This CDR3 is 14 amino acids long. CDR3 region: CASSTTGVLNIQYF. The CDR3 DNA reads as TGTGCCAGTAGTACAACGGGGGTCCTAAACATTCAGTACTTC.

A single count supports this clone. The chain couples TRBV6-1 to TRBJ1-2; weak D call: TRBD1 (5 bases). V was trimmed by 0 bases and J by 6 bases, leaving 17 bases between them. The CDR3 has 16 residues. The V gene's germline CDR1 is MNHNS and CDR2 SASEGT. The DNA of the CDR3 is TGTGCCAGCAGTGAAGCAGGGCTGGGGCAAGCCGATGGCTACACCTTC. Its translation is CASSEAGLGQADGYTF.

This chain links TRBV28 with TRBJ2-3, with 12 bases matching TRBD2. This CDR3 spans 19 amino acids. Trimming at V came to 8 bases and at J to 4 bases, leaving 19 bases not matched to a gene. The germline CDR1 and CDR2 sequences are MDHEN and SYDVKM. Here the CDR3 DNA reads TGTGCCAGCCAAACGCTACTAGCGGGGGGTTATCAGCCCCCAGATACGCAGTATTTT. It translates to CASQTLLAGGYQPPDTQYF. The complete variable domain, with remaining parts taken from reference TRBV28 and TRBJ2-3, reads DVKVTQSSRYLVKRTGEKVFLECVQDMDHENMFWYRQDPGLGLRLIYFSYDVKMKEKGDIPEGYSVSREKKERFSLILESASTNQTSMYLCASQTLLAGGYQPPDTQYFGPGTRLTVL.

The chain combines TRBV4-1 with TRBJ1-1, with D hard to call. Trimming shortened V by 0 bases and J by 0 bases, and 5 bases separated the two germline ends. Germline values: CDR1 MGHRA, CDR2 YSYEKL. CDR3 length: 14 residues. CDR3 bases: TGCGCCAGCAGCCAAGAGAGAGTGAACACTGAAGCTTTCTTT. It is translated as CASSQERVNTEAFF.

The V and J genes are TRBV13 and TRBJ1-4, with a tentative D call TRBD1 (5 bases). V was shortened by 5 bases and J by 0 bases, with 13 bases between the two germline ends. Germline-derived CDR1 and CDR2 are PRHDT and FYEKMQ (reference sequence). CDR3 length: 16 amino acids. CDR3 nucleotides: TGTGCCAGCAGCGACAGTCTTCTTGCAACTAATGAAAAACTGTTTTTT. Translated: CASSDSLLATNEKLFF.

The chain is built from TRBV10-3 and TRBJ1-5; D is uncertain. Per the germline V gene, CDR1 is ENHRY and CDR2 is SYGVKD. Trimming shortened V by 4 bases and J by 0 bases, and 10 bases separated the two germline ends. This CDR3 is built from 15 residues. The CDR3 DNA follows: TGTGCCATCAGTGTGTCTACCAGTAGCAATCAGCCCCAGCATTTT. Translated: CAISVSTSSNQPQHF.

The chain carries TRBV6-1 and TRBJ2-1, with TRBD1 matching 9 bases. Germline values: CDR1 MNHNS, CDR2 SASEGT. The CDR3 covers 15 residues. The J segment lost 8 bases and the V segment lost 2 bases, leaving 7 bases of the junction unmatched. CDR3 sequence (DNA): TGTGCCAGCAGTGAAACGGGGACAGGGCGTGATGAGCAGTTCTTC. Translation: CASSETGTGRDEQFF.

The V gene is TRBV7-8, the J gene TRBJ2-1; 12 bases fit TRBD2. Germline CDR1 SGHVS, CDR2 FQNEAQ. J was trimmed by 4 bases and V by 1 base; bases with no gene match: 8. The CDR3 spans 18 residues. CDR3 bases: TGTGCCAGCAGCTTAGTAGTGGCTAGCGGGGGGGGATACAATGAGCAGTTCTTC. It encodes CASSLVVASGGGYNEQFF.

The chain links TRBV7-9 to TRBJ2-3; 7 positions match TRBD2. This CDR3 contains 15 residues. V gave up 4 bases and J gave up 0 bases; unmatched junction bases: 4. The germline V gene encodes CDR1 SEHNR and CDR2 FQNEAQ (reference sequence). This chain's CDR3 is CASSSPSGSTDTQYF. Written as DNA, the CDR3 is TGTGCCAGCAGCTCTCCTAGCGGAAGCACAGATACGCAGTATTTT.

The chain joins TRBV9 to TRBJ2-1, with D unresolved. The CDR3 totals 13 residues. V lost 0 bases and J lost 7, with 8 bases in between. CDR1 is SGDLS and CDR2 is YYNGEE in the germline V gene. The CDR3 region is CASSVDAPNEQFF. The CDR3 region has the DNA TGTGCCAGCAGCGTAGATGCGCCGAATGAGCAGTTCTTC.

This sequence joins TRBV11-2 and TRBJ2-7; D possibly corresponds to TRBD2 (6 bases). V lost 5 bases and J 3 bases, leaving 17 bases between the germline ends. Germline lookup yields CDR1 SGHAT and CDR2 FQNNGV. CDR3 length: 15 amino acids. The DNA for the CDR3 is TGTGCCAGCAGCCCGGAGGGGAGTGACGGCTACGAGCAGTACGTC. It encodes CASSPEGSDGYEQYV.